This passage covers 5 T cell receptor beta chains from one sample sequenced in a study of blood T cells in healthy people across ages. For the second PCR, which ran for 7 to 11 cycles, a sample-barcoded 5' primer and a J-beta primer mix were used. TCRdb re-derived calls from the 5' RACE reads in MiXCR, one entry per CDR3 protein. The sample holds over 1.5 million distinct CDR3 sequences, around 50% seen once. The sequencing input was blood. The source is a woman in her thirties or forties in good health.

This chain joins TRBV19 and TRBJ1-1; TRBD1 is a possible D gene (6 bases). Trimming shortened V by 7 bases and J by 3 bases, and 9 bases separated the two germline ends. The germline V gene has CDR1 LNHDA and CDR2 SQIVND (reference sequence). The CDR3 is 12 residues long. CDR3 in DNA: TGTGCCAGTATCACAGGGTACACTGAAGCTTTCTTT. Translated, it gives CASITGYTEAFF.

The chain couples TRBV4-3 to TRBJ2-3; D is perhaps TRBD2 (6 bases). This CDR3 comprises 14 residues. Germline CDR1 reads LGHNA; CDR2 reads YSLEER. Trimming removed 0 bases at V and 7 bases at J, with 11 bases between. Here the CDR3 DNA reads TGCGCCAGCAGCCAAGATTCAAGCGGGTATACGCAGTATTTT. Translated: CASSQDSSGYTQYF.

The rearrangement uses TRBV20-1 and TRBJ1-4, with TRBD1 matching over 10 bases. J lost 7 bases, V lost 5 bases, and 4 bases had no gene match. CDR3 length: 13 amino acids. The germline V gene has CDR1 DFQATT and CDR2 SNEGSKA (reference sequence). DNA of the CDR3: TGCAGTGCTCTGACAGGGGGCAGTGAAAAACTGTTTTTT. Amino acid sequence: CSALTGGSEKLFF.

This clonotype has at least ten counts. This chain links TRBV12-3 or TRBV12-4 with TRBJ2-7; 7 bases are a match to TRBD1. The trim removed 8 bases at V and 3 bases at J, leaving 10 bases unmatched. This CDR3 spans 14 amino acids. CDR3: CASAVQGIGYEQYF. CDR3 sequence (DNA): TGTGCCAGCGCGGTACAGGGGATAGGCTACGAGCAGTACTTC.

This chain links TRBV10-3 with TRBJ2-3; D possibly uses TRBD1 or TRBD2 (5 bases each). The CDR3 is 12 residues long. From germline, CDR1 is ENHRY and CDR2 SYGVKD. Trimming took 4 bases from V and 13 from J, leaving 15 bases between them. DNA of the CDR3: TGTGCCATCAGTGCTGACCAGGGACGGAAGTATTTT. Protein product: CAISADQGRKYF.